The 8 T cell receptor beta chains reported below all come from one sample, sequenced in a study of blood T cells in healthy people across ages. Through a sample-barcoded 5' primer and a J-beta primer mix, a second PCR was run for roughly 7 to 12 cycles. In TCRdb, the 5' RACE reads were re-called with MiXCR into one record per CDR3 protein. The sample holds 780,000 or so distinct CDR3 sequences, 56% seen once. The sequenced sample was blood. Receptors originate from a man aged 35-49 years in good health.

About this clonotype itself: Germline is not matched at one junction end, which may reflect a read error. This chain joins TRBV4-3 and TRBJ2-1, with 11 bases lining up with TRBD2. Per germline, CDR1 LGHNA and CDR2 YSLEER. This CDR3 comprises 20 residues. The CDR3 DNA reads TGCGTCAGCAGCCCCACGGAGGGTTTGGTAGCGGGAGGGTCCTACAATGAGCAGTTCTTC. Translated, it gives CVSSPTEGLVAGGSYNEQFF.

This chain uses TRBV14 with TRBJ2-7; D tentatively reads TRBD1 or TRBD2 (5 bases each). Trimming removed 4 bases at V and 2 bases at J, with 24 bases between. This CDR3 comprises 18 residues. Germline V CDR1 and CDR2: SGHDN, FVKESK. CDR3 amino acids: CASSRRPGTLPRAYEQYF. The CDR3 region has the DNA TGTGCCAGCAGCCGAAGGCCCGGGACCCTCCCCAGAGCCTACGAGCAGTACTTC.

This clonotype appeared a single time. V and J are TRBV7-2 and TRBJ2-3, with 10 bases that match TRBD2. This CDR3 spans 17 amino acids. The germline V gene encodes CDR1 SGHTA and CDR2 FQGNSA. Trimming took 4 bases from V and 6 from J; bases not matched to a gene: 13. The CDR3 DNA reads as TGTGCCAGCAGCTCTCTAGGGCTAGCGGGAGACAGGGATACGCAGTATTTT. Its translation: CASSSLGLAGDRDTQYF.

The rearrangement joins TRBV4-1 to TRBJ1-5, with TRBD1 matching 8 bases. Germline V CDR1 and CDR2: MGHRA, YSYEKL. V lost 3 bases to trimming and J lost 6 bases; unmatched junction nucleotides: 7. CDR3 length: 15 amino acids. The chain's CDR3 is CASSQNQGAGQPQHF. Written as DNA, the CDR3 is TGCGCCAGCAGCCAGAACCAGGGGGCAGGTCAGCCCCAGCATTTT.

This chain uses TRBV7-2 with TRBJ2-4, with D perhaps matching TRBD2 (6 bases). The V end was cut by 3 bases, the J end by 0 bases, with 12 bases between. The CDR3 sequence is 16 residues long. Germline V gene lookup returns CDR1 SGHTA and CDR2 FQGNSA. In DNA form, the CDR3 reads TGTGCCAGCAGCTTGTCGGGAGTTGGAGCCAAAAACATTCAGTACTTC. It codes for CASSLSGVGAKNIQYF.

This clonotype was detected a few times. This chain joins TRBV9 and TRBJ2-3, with D perhaps assigned TRBD1 or TRBD2 (5 bases each). The CDR3 length is 16 residues. CDR1 and CDR2 from the germline V gene are SGDLS and YYNGEE. V was clipped by 5 bases and J by 2 bases, with 18 bases between them. In DNA, the CDR3 is TGTGCCAGCAGTCAGACCGTGGGGGTGATCACAGATACGCAGTATTTT. Protein sequence: CASSQTVGVITDTQYF.

The CDR3: CASSLGLAGGLGETQYF. The CDR3 DNA reads TGTGCCAGCAGCTTAGGCCTAGCGGGGGGGCTCGGGGAGACCCAGTACTTC. The chain employs TRBV7-2 and TRBJ2-5, with TRBD2 matching 12 bases. The germline V gene has CDR1 SGHTA and CDR2 FQGNSA. J lost 5 bases, V lost 1 base, and 8 bases had no gene match. The CDR3 is 17 amino acids. Supplemented by reference TRBV7-2 and TRBJ2-5, the full variable domain reads GAGVSQSPSNKVTEKGKDVELRCDPISGHTALYWYRQSLGQGLEFLIYFQGNSAPDKSGLPSDRFSAERTGGSVSTLTIQRTQQEDSAVYLCASSLGLAGGLGETQYFGPGTRLLVL.

This sequence joins TRBV24-1 and TRBJ2-7, with TRBD1 identical over 8 bases. The J call may not be correct, given that the DNA end is closer to TRBJ2-5. Germline CDR1 and CDR2: KGHDR and SFDVKD. The CDR3 contains 16 residues. The CDR3 here is CATSGPRTGNGETQYF. CDR3 DNA: TGTGCCACCAGTGGCCCGAGGACAGGGAACGGGGAGACCCAGTACTTC.